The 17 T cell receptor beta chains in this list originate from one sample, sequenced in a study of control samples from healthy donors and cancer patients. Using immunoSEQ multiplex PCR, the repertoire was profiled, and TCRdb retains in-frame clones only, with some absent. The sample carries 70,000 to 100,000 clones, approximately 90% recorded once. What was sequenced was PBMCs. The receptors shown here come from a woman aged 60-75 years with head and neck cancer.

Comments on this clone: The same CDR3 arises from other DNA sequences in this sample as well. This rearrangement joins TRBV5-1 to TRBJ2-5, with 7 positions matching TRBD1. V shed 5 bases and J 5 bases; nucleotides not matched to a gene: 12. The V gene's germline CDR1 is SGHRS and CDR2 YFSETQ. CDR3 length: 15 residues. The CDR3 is CASSLWDSLRETQYF. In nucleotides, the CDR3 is TGCGCCAGCAGTTTGTGGGACAGCCTCCGCGAGACCCAGTACTTC.

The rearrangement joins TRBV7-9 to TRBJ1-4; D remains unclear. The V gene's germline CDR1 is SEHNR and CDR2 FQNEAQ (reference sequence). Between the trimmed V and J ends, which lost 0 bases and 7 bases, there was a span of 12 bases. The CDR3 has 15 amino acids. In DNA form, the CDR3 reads TGTGCCAGCAGCTTAGCACTGCCAAGGGCTGAAAAACTGTTTTTT. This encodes CASSLALPRAEKLFF.

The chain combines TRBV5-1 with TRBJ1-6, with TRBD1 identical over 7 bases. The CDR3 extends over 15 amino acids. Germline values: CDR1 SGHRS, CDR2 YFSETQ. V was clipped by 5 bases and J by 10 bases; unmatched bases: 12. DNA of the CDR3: TGCGCCAGCAGAAACCTGGATCAGGGGGAATCACCCCTCCACTTT. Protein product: CASRNLDQGESPLHF.

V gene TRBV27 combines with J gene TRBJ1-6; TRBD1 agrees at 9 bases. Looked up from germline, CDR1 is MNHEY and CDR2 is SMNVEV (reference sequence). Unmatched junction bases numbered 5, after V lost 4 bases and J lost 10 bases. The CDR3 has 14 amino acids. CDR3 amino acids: CASSWDRAGSPLHF. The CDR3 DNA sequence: TGTGCCAGCAGTTGGGACAGGGCAGGGTCACCCCTCCACTTT.

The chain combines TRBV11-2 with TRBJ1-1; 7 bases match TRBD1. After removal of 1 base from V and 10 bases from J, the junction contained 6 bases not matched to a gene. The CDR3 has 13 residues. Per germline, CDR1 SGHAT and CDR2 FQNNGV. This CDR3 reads CASSLGGDRVAFF. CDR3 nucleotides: TGTGCCAGCAGCTTAGGGGGTGACAGGGTAGCTTTCTTT.

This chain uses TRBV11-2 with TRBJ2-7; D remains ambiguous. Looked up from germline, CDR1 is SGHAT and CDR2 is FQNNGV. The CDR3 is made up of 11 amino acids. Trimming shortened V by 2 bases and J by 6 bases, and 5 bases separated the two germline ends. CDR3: CASSLFREQYF. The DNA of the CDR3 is TGTGCCAGCAGCTTATTCCGCGAGCAGTACTTC.

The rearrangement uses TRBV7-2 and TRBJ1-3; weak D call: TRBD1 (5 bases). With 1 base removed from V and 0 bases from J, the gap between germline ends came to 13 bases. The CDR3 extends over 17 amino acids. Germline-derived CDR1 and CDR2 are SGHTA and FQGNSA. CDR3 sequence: CASSLGGGPSSGNTIYF. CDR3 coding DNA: TGTGCCAGCAGCTTAGGGGGCGGTCCGAGCTCTGGAAACACCATATATTTT. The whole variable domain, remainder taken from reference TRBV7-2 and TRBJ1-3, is GAGVSQSPSNKVTEKGKDVELRCDPISGHTALYWYRQSLGQGLEFLIYFQGNSAPDKSGLPSDRFSAERTGGSVSTLTIQRTQQEDSAVYLCASSLGGGPSSGNTIYFGEGSWLTVV.

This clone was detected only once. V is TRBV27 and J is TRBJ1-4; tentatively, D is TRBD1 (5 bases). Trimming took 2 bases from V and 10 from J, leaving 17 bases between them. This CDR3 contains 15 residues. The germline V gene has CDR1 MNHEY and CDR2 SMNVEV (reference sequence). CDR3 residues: CASSLDTPAGGKLFF. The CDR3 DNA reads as TGTGCCAGCAGTTTAGATACTCCAGCGGGGGGAAAACTGTTTTTT.

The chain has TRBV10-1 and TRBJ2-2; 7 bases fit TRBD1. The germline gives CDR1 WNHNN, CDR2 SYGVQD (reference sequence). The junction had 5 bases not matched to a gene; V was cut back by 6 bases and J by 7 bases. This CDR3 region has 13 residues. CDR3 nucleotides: TGCGCCAGCAGGAGAACAGGGGACGGGGAGCTGTTTTTT. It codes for CASRRTGDGELFF.

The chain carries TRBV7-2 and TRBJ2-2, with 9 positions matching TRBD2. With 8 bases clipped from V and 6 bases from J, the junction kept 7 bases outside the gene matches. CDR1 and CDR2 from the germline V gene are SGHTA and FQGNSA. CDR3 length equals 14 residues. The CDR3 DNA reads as TGTGCCAGCGAGGGACTAGCATTCGCCGGGGAGCTGTTTTTT. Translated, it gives CASEGLAFAGELFF.

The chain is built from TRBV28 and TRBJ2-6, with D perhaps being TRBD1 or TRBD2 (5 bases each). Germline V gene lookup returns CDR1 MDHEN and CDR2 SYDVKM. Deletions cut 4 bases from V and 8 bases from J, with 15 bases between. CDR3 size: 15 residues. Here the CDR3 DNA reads TGTGCCAGCAGTTACGGGACCAGAGGGACCAACGTCCTGACTTTC. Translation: CASSYGTRGTNVLTF.

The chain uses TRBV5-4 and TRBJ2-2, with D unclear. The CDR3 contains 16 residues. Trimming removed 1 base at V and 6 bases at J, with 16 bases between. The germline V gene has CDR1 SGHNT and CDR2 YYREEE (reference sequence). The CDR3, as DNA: TGTGCCAGCAGCTTGTTTACCGGCGCCATCCCCGGGGAGCTGTTTTTT. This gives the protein CASSLFTGAIPGELFF.

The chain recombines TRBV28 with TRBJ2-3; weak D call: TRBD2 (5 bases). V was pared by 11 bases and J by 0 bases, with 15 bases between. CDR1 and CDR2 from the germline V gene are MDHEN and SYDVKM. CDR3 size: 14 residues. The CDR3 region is CASDERSSTDTQYF. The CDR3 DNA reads TGTGCCTCAGACGAGCGGAGTAGCACAGATACGCAGTATTTT.

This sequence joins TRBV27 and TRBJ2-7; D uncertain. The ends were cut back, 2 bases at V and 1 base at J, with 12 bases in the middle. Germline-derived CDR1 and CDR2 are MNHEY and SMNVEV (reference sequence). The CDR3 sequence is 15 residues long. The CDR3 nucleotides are TGTGCCAGCAGTTTAGACCCTTACCAGTCCTACGAGCAGTACTTC. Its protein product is CASSLDPYQSYEQYF.

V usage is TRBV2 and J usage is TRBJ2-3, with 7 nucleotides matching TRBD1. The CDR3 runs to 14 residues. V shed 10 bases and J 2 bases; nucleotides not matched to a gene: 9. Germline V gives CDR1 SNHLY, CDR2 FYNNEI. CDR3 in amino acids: CANRDSTYTDTQYF. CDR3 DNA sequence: TGTGCCAACAGGGACAGCACCTACACAGATACGCAGTATTTT.

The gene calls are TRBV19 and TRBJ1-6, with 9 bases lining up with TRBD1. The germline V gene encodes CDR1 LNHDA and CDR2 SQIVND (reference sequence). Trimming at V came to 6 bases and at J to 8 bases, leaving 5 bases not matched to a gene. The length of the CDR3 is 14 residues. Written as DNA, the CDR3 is TGTGCCAGTAGACGAGGGGACAGGGATTCACCCCTCCACTTT. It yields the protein CASRRGDRDSPLHF.

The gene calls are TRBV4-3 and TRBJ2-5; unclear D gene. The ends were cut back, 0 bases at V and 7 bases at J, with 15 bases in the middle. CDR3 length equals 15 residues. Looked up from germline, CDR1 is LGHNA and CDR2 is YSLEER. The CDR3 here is CASSQDRGRTGTQYF. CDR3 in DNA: TGCGCCAGCAGCCAAGATAGAGGTCGGACGGGGACCCAGTACTTC.